Listed below are T cell receptor beta chains from one sample, sequenced in a study of OX40 agonist ivuxolimab in advanced cancers. Here immunoSEQ multiplex PCR was the method, and the copy in TCRdb shows in-frame clones only, minus some. The sample contains 82,000 or so clones, 85% of which appear only once. The source material was CD4+ or CD8+ T cells sorted from blood, sampled in a trial of the OX40 agonist ivuxolimab. The receptors were gathered from an adult with an advanced solid tumor such as melanoma, head and neck, liver or kidney cancer. The CDR3 runs from the conserved cysteine through the conserved F or W. Each record gives: J gene, V gene, CDR3 protein.

J: TRBJ1-1
V: TRBV7-7
CDR3: CASSLKTGAEAFF

J: TRBJ2-7
V: TRBV7-2
CDR3: CASSLVSGMAYEQYF

J: TRBJ2-5
V: TRBV7-3
CDR3: CASSRDGVQETQYF

J: TRBJ1-5
V: TRBV27
CDR3: CASSQQGLFQPQHF

J: TRBJ2-7
V: TRBV21-1
CDR3: CASSNRDLSPYEQYF

J: TRBJ2-5
V: TRBV5-4
CDR3: CASSLTGGEETQYF

J: TRBJ1-2
V: TRBV6-6
CDR3: CASSPPVNYGYTF

J: NA
V: TRBV18
CDR3: CASSPLPGLSSYEQYF

J: TRBJ1-4
V: TRBV5-6
CDR3: CASSFFRAKNEKLFF

J: TRBJ1-1
V: TRBV7-3
CDR3: CASSLLERGTEAFF

J: TRBJ2-7
V: TRBV7-6
CDR3: CASSLVLRGALTYEQYF

J: TRBJ2-7
V: TRBV7-3
CDR3: CASSPNGYSYEQYF

J: TRBJ2-1
V: TRBV19
CDR3: CASSIVPLRDANNEQFF

J: TRBJ1-5
V: TRBV7-2
CDR3: CASSLVGGNNQPQHF

J: TRBJ1-1
V: TRBV6-1
CDR3: CASSEVGAAFF

J: TRBJ2-3
V: TRBV10-3
CDR3: CAISEGGGTDTQYF